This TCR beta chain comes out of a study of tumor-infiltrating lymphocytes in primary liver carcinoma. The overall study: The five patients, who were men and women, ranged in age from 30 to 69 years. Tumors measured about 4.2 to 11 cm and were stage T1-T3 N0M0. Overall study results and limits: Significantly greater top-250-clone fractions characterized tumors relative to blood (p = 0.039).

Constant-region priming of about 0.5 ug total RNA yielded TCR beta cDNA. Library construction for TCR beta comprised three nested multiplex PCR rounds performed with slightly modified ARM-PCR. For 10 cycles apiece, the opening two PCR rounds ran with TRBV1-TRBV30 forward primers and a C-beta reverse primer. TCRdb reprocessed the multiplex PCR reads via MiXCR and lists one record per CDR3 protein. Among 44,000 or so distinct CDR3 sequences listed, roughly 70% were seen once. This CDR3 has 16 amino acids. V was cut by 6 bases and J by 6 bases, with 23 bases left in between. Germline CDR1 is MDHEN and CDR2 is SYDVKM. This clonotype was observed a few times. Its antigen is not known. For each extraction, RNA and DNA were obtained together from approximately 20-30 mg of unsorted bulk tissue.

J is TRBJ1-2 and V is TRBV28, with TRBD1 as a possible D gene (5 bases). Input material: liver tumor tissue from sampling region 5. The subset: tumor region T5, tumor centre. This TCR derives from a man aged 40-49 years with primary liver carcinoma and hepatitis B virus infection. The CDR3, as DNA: TGTGCCAGCAGGCGGACGCTGGGACCACTAAGGGATGGCTACACCTTC. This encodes CASRRTLGPLRDGYTF.